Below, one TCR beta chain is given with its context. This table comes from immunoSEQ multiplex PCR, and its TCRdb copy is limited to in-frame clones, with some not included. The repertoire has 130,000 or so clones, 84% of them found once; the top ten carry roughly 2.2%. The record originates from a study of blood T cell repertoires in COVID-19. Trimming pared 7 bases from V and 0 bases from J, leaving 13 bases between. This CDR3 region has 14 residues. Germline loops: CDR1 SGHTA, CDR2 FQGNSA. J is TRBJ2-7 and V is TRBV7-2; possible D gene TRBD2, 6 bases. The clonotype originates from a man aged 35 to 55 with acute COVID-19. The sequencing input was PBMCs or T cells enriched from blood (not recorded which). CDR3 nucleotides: TGTGCCAGCACTCCCGGGGGTTCCTCCTACGAGCAGTACTTC. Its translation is CASTPGGSSYEQYF. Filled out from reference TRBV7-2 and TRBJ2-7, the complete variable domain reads GAGVSQSPSNKVTEKGKDVELRCDPISGHTALYWYRQSLGQGLEFLIYFQGNSAPDKSGLPSDRFSAERTGGSVSTLTIQRTQQEDSAVYLCASTPGGSSYEQYFGPGTRLTVT.